This T cell receptor beta chain was recovered during a study of OX40 agonist ivuxolimab in advanced cancers. The wider study: The mean age was 60 years, ranging from 23 to 79, with approximately 85% of participants male.

On this clone itself: Its cognate antigen is unknown.

Overall study results and limits: Expanded clones tended on average to be more numerous among CD8+ T cells than CD4+. The expanded peripheral T cells' antigen specificity was not determined. Certain nonresponders likewise exhibited a low normalized T-cell clonal expansion.

Sequencing was performed with immunoSEQ multiplex PCR; in TCRdb, only in-frame clones are kept and a portion is missing. This sample has over 9,000 clones, with about 81% found just once. Sample: CD4+ or CD8+ T cells sorted from blood, taken in a trial of the OX40 agonist ivuxolimab. This clonotype originated in an adult with an advanced solid tumor such as melanoma, head and neck, liver or kidney cancer.

CDR3 DNA sequence: TGCGCCAGCAGCAGCCGGGACAGGGGCTACGAGCAGTACTTC. Residues: CASSSRDRGYEQYF. This chain links TRBV5-1 with TRBJ2-7; 10 bases are shared with TRBD1. CDR1 and CDR2 from the germline V gene are SGHRS and YFSETQ. The V segment lost 4 bases and the J segment 3 bases; nucleotides outside the gene matches: 4. The CDR3 has 14 amino acids.